The clone carrying this T cell receptor (beta chain) showed up just a few times. What it binds is not known. TCRdb ran MiXCR on the RT-PCR reads and lists one entry per CDR3 protein. This table holds 700,000 to 800,000 distinct CDR3 sequences, about 18% found once. These data come from a study of response to subunit inactivated influenza vaccine. Study conclusions and caveats: Each seasonal influenza vaccination, the authors suggested, recruits few new T cells.

V dropped 3 bases and J dropped 7 bases, with 10 bases sitting between them. The CDR3 runs to 13 residues. The germline gives CDR1 MNHEY, CDR2 SMNVEV (reference sequence). The specimen comprised PBMCs from blood, sampled about 5 days after vaccination. This sequence was found in a middle-aged man who received an inactivated influenza vaccine. The chain combines TRBV27 with TRBJ2-1, with TRBD2 as a possible D gene (6 bases). The CDR3: CASSFPTSNEQFF. CDR3 DNA: TGTGCCAGCAGTTTCCCGACTAGTAATGAGCAGTTCTTC.